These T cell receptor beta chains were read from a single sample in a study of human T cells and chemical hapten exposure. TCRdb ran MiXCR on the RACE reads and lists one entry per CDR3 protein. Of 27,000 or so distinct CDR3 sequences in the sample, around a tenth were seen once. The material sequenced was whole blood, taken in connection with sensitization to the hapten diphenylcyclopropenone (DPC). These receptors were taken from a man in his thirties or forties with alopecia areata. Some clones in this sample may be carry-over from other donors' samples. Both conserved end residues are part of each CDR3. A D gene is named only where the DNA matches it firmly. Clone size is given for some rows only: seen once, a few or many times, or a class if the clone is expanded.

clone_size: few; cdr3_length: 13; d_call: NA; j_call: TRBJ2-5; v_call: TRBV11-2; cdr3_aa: CASSSGLKETQYF; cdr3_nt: TGTGCCAGCAGCTCCGGACTCAAGGAGACCCAGTACTTC
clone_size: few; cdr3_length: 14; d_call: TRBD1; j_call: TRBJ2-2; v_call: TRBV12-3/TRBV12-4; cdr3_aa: CASSKGQGGGELFF; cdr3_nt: TGTGCCAGCAGCAAGGGACAGGGAGGCGGGGAGCTGTTTTTT
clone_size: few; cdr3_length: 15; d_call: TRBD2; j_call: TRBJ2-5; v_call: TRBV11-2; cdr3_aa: CASSPSPGGQETQYF; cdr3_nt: TGTGCCAGCAGCCCCTCGCCGGGAGGGCAAGAGACCCAGTACTTC
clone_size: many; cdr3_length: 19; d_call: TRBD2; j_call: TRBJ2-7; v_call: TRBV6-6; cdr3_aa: CASSYDTLTSGPISYEQYF; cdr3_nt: TGTGCCAGCAGTTACGATACCCTGACTAGCGGGCCTATCTCCTACGAGCAGTACTTC
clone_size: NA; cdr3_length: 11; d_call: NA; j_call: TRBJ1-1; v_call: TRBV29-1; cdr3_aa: CSVEGTTEAFF; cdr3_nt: TGCAGCGTTGAGGGTACCACTGAAGCTTTCTTT
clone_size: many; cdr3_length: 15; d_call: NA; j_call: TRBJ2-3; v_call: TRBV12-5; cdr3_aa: CASGRRGEAGDTQYF; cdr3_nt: TGTGCTAGTGGCCGGAGGGGGGAAGCAGGAGATACGCAGTATTTT
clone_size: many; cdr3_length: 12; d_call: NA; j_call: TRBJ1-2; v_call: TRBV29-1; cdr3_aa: CSVEAPGVFYTF; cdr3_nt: TGCAGCGTTGAAGCCCCCGGCGTTTTCTACACCTTC
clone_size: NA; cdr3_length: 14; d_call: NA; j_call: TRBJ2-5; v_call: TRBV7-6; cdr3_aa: CASSLVVREETQYF; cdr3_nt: TGTGCCAGCAGCTTAGTGGTAAGGGAAGAGACCCAGTACTTC
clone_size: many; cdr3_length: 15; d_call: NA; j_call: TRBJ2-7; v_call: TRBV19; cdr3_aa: CASSSRAASSYEQYF; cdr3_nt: TGTGCCAGTAGCTCGAGGGCGGCTAGCTCCTACGAGCAGTACTTC
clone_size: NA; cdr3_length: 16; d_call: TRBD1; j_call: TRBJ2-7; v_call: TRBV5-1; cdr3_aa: CASSLPRDRMSYEQYF; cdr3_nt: TGCGCCAGCAGCCTACCCCGGGACAGAATGTCCTACGAGCAGTACTTC
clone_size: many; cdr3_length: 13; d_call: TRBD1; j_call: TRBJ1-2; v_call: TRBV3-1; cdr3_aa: CASSAGQGRGYTF; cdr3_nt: TGTGCCAGCAGCGCGGGACAGGGGAGAGGCTACACCTTC
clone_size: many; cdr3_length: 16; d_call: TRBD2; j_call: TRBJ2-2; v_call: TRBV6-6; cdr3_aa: CASTRGTGGATGELFF; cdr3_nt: TGTGCCAGTACACGTGGAACGGGAGGGGCCACCGGGGAGCTGTTTTTT
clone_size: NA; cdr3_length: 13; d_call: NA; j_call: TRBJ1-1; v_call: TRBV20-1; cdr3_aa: CSAKGQRNTEAFF; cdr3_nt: TGCAGTGCTAAGGGCCAGAGGAACACTGAAGCTTTCTTT
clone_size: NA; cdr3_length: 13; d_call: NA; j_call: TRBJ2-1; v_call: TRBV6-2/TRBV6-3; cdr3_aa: CASSETEYNEQFF; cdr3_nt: TGTGCCAGCAGCGAGACAGAGTACAATGAGCAGTTCTTC
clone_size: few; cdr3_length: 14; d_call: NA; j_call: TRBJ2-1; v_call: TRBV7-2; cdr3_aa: CASSLGVPGNEQFF; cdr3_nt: TGTGCCAGCAGCCTAGGGGTCCCAGGTAATGAGCAGTTCTTC
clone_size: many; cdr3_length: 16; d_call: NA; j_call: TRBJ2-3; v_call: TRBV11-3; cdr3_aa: CASSQSYGGATDTQYF; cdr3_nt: TGTGCCAGCAGCCAATCTTATGGGGGGGCCACAGATACGCAGTATTTT
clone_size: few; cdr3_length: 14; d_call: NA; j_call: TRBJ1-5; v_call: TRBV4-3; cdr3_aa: CASSQDLVNQPQHF; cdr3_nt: TGCGCCAGCAGCCAAGATCTAGTCAATCAGCCCCAGCATTTT
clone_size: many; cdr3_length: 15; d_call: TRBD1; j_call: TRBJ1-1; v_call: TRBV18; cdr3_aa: CASSRGTGASGDAFF; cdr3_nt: TGTGCCAGCTCCCGCGGGACAGGGGCCTCGGGTGACGCTTTCTTT
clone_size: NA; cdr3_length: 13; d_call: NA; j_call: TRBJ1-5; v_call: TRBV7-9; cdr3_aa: CASSFTSNQPQHF; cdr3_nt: TGTGCCAGCAGCTTTACTAGCAATCAGCCCCAGCATTTT
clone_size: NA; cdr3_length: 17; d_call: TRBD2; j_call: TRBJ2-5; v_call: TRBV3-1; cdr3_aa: CASSPVTGRGGQETQYF; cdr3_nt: TGTGCCAGCAGCCCAGTGACGGGGCGGGGGGGCCAAGAGACCCAGTACTTC
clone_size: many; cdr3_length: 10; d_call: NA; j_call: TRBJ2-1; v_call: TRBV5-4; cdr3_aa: CASSFYGQVF; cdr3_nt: TGTGCCAGCAGCTTTTACGGCCAGGTCTTC
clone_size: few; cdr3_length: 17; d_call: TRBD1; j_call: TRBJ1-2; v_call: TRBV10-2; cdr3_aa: CASRQASSGQGLYGYTF; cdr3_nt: TGCGCCAGCAGGCAGGCGAGTTCGGGACAGGGGCTCTATGGCTACACCTTC
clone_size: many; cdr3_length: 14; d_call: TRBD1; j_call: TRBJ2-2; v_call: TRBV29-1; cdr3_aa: CSVEGQVAQGELFF; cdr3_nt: TGCAGCGTTGAGGGACAGGTCGCCCAGGGGGAGCTGTTTTTT
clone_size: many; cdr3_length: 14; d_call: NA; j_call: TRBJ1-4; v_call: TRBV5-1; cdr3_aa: CASSADSTNEKLFF; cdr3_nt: TGCGCCAGCAGCGCCGACTCTACTAATGAAAAACTGTTTTTT
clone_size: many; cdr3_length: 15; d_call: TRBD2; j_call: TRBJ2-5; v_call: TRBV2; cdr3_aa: CASSDGSGGPETQYF; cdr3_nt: TGTGCCAGCAGTGATGGTAGCGGGGGGCCCGAGACCCAGTACTTC
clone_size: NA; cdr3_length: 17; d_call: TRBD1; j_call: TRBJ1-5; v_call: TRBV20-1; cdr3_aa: CSARGQGQRDSNQPQHF; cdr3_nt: TGCAGTGCCAGAGGACAGGGTCAAAGGGATAGCAATCAGCCCCAGCATTTT
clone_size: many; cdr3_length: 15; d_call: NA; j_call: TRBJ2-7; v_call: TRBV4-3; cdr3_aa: CASSQEGAAIYEQYF; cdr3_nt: TGCGCCAGCAGCCAAGAGGGGGCCGCGATCTACGAGCAGTACTTC
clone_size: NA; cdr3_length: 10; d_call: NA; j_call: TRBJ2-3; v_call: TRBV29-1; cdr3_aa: CSVAGDTQYF; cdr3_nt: TGCAGCGTTGCGGGGGATACGCAGTATTTT
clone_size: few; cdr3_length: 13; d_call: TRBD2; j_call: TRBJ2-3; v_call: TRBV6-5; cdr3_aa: CASSSGRRDTQYF; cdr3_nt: TGTGCCAGCAGTAGCGGGAGGAGAGATACGCAGTATTTT
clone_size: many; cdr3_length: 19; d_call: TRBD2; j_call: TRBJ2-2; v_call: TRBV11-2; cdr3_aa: CASSLDRGGLAGGNGELFF; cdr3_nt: TGTGCCAGCAGCTTAGATCGCGGGGGACTAGCGGGAGGAAACGGGGAGCTGTTTTTT
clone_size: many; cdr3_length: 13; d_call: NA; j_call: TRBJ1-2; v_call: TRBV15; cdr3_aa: CATSRAEYYGYTF; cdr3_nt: TGTGCCACCAGCAGAGCGGAGTACTATGGCTACACCTTC
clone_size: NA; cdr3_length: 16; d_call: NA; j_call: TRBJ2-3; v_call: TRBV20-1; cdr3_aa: CSASEGYQTSTDTQYF; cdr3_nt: TGCAGTGCTAGTGAAGGATACCAAACTAGCACAGATACGCAGTATTTT
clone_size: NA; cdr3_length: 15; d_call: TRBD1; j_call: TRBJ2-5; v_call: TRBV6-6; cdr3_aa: CASSRGGTGGETQYF; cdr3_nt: TGTGCCAGCAGCCGCGGGGGGACAGGGGGCGAGACCCAGTACTTC
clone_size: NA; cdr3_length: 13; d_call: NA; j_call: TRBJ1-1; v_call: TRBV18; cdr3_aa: CASTTAGSTEAFF; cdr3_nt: TGTGCCAGCACAACCGCAGGGAGCACTGAAGCTTTCTTT
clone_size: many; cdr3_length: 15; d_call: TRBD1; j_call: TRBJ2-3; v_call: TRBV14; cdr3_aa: CASSEGTAVQDTQYF; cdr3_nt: TGTGCCAGCAGCGAAGGGACAGCCGTGCAGGATACGCAGTATTTT
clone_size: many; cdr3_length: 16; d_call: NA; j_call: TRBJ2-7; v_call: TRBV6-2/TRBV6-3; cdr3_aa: CASKGSRDESSYEQYF; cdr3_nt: TGTGCCAGCAAAGGGTCCCGGGACGAGAGCTCCTACGAGCAGTACTTC
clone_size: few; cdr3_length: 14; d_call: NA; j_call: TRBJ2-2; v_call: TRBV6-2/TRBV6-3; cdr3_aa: CASSYARVGGELFF; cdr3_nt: TGTGCCAGCAGTTACGCTCGCGTTGGCGGGGAGCTGTTTTTT
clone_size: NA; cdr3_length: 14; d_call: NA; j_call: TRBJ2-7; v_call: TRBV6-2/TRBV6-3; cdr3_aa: CASRIMSADYEQYF; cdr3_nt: TGTGCCAGCAGAATCATGTCGGCGGACTACGAGCAGTACTTC
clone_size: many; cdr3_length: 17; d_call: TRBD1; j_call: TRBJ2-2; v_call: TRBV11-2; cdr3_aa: CASSFLRGQGSTGELFF; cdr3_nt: TGTGCCAGCAGCTTCTTAAGGGGACAGGGGAGCACCGGGGAGCTGTTTTTT
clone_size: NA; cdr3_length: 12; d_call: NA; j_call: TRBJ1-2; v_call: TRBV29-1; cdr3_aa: CSVEGLFYGYTF; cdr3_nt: TGCAGCGTTGAGGGACTTTTCTATGGCTACACCTTC
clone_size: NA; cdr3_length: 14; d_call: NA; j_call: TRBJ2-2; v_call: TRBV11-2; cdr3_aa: CASSILVGAGELFF; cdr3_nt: TGTGCCAGCTCGATCCTCGTAGGTGCCGGGGAGCTGTTTTTT
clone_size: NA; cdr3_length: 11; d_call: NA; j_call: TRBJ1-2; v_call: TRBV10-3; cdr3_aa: CATRTEGGYTF; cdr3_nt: TGTGCCACGCGAACTGAAGGTGGCTACACCTTC
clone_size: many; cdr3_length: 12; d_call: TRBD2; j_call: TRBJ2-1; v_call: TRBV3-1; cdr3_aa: CAARTSGNEQFF; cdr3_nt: TGTGCCGCGAGGACTAGCGGCAATGAGCAGTTCTTC
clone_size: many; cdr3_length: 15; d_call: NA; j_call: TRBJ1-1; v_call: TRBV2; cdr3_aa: CASSEPVATHVEAFF; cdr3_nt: TGTGCCAGCAGTGAGCCGGTGGCGACACACGTTGAAGCTTTCTTT
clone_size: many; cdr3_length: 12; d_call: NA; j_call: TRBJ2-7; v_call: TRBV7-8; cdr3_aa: CASSLTSYEQYF; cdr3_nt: TGTGCCAGCAGCTTAACGTCCTACGAGCAGTACTTC
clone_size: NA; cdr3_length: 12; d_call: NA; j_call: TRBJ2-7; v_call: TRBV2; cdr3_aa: CATARQSYEQYF; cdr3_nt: TGTGCCACCGCGAGGCAGTCCTACGAGCAGTACTTC
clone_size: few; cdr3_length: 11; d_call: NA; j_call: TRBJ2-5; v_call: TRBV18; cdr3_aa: CASSPKETQYF; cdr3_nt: TGTGCCAGCTCACCAAAAGAGACCCAGTACTTC
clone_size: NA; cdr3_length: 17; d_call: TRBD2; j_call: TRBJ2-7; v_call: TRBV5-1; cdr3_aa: CASSFASGERPSYEQYF; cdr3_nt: TGCGCCAGCAGCTTCGCTAGCGGGGAACGTCCCTCCTACGAGCAGTACTTC
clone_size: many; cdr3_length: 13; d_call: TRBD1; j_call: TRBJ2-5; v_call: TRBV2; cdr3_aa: CASTRDREETQYF; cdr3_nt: TGTGCCAGCACCCGGGACAGGGAAGAGACCCAGTACTTC
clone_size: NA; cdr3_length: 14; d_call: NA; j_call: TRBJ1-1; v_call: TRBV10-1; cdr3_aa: CASSGGGTNTEAFF; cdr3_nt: TGCGCCAGCTCTGGGGGGGGGACGAACACTGAAGCTTTCTTT
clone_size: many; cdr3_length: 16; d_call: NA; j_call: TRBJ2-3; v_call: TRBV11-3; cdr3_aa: CASSPGQGLNTDTQYF; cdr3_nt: TGTGCCAGCAGCCCCGGGCAGGGCCTCAACACAGATACGCAGTATTTT
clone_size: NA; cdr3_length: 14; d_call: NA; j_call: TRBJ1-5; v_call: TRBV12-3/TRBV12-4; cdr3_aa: CASRPPGWDQPQHF; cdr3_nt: TGTGCCAGCAGACCCCCAGGGTGGGATCAGCCCCAGCATTTT
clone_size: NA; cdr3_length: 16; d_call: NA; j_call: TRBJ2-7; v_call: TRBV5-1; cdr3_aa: CASSRPGLGSSYEQYF; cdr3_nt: TGCGCCAGCAGCCGCCCTGGACTGGGGAGCTCCTACGAGCAGTACTTC
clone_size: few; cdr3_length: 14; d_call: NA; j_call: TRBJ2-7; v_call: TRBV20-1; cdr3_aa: CSARVGAGAYEQYF; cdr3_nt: TGCAGTGCTAGAGTGGGAGCGGGCGCCTACGAGCAGTACTTC